The present T cell receptor (beta chain) was sequenced within a study of a mutant IDH1 vaccine in newly diagnosed glioma. The wider study: Patients underwent eight vaccinations, which took place in weeks 1, 3, 5, 7, 11, 15, 19 and 23.

This clone was picked up a small number of times. Its target is unknown. The trim removed 6 bases at V and 3 bases at J, leaving 4 bases unmatched. Germline values: CDR1 ENHRY, CDR2 SYGVKD. The CDR3 spans 14 residues. TCRdb keeps only in-frame clones here, not all; method: immunoSEQ multiplex PCR. The sample includes about 60,000 clones, 75% to 90% of them seen just once. The time point denotes: week 23, last vaccination. In the vaccine, a single dose held 300 ug of the mutant IDH1 20-mer peptide, along with topical imiquimod. Sequencing was performed on PBMCs, taken from a glioma patient whose treatment included an IDH1 peptide vaccine. This clonotype was obtained from a man in his late teens or twenties with glioma. The rearrangement links TRBV10-3 to TRBJ1-1; TRBD1 matches 10 bases. The CDR3 DNA follows: TGTGCCATCAGGGGACAGGGGACCCACACTGAAGCTTTCTTT. It codes for CAIRGQGTHTEAFF.